These 21 T cell receptor beta chains share one sample of origin, sequenced in a study of blood T cells in healthy people across ages (dated by TCRdb to the mid-2010s). Library creation used 5' RACE. Sequencing relied on an Illumina HiSeq 2500. A second PCR of about 7 to 12 cycles was run with a J-beta primer mix and a sample-barcoded 5' primer. TCRdb reprocessed the public reads (quality trimming at Q25 with fastp, clone calling with MiXCR) and kept in-frame beta chains. Records with the same CDR3 protein are collapsed into one entry carrying the most frequent genes and DNA. The sample profile shows over 1,500,000 distinct CDR3 sequences; roughly 49% of them were found once. The ten most abundant clones make up over 2% of the sample. Sequencing was done on a sample of blood. These receptors all come from a woman aged 40-49 years in good health.

The CDR3: CASSSDSSVGGYTF. CDR3 bases: TGTGCCAGCAGTTCGGACAGCTCGGTTGGTGGCTACACCTTC. The chain uses TRBV12-3 or TRBV12-4 and TRBJ1-2; D is possibly TRBD1 (6 bases). This CDR3 has 14 residues. V was trimmed by 4 bases and J by 7 bases, leaving 16 bases between them.

Concerning this clonotype itself: Just one base apart from a much larger clone, this may be a read error. In nucleotides, the CDR3 is TGTGCCAGCAGCTTATACGGGACTAGCGGGGGCCTCAGCACAGATGCGCAGTATTTT. It translates to CASSLYGTSGGLSTDAQYF. The chain uses TRBV7-2 and TRBJ2-3; 14 bases align to TRBD2. CDR3 length: 19 residues. The germline gives CDR1 SGHTA, CDR2 FQGNSA.

The chain has TRBV28 and TRBJ1-2, with D unclear. CDR3 length equals 14 residues. From germline, CDR1 is MDHEN and CDR2 SYDVKM. V was cut by 4 bases and J by 0 bases, with 9 bases left in between. CDR3 amino acids: CASSYVVPNYGYTF. CDR3 DNA: TGTGCCAGCAGTTATGTGGTGCCTAACTATGGCTACACCTTC.

On this clonotype itself: Compared with germline, one end of the junction differs, possibly owing to a read error. CDR3 sequence (DNA): TGTGCCACCTCTTACAGGGGCAACTATGACTACACCTTC. As protein: CATSYRGNYDYTF. The chain uses TRBV15 and TRBJ1-2; 7 bases agree with TRBD1. This CDR3 has 13 amino acids. The germline V gene has CDR1 LNHNV and CDR2 YYDKDF (reference sequence). Full variable domain (rest looked up from reference TRBV15 and TRBJ1-2): DAMVIQNPRYQVTQFGKPVTLSCSQTLNHNVMYWYQQKSSQAPKLLFHYYDKDFNNEADTPDNFQSRRPNTSFCFLDIRSPGLGDTAMYLCATSYRGNYDYTFGSGTRLTVV.

This clonotype was seen only a few times. The chain links TRBV15 to TRBJ2-1; the match to TRBD1 covers 8 bases. Germline V gene sequence: CDR1 LNHNV, CDR2 YYDKDF (reference sequence). Germline trimming cut 5 bases from V and 3 bases from J; bases unmatched to any gene: 9. The CDR3 is 16 amino acids. The DNA for the CDR3 is TGTGCCACCAGCGGGAATAGGGACAGGTTCTACAATGAGCAGTTCTTC. This codes for CATSGNRDRFYNEQFF.

This clonotype showed up just a few times. V usage is TRBV7-2 and J usage is TRBJ2-5, with 7 bases fitting TRBD2. The CDR3 loop spans 16 amino acids. Germline trimming cut 4 bases from V and 1 base from J; bases unmatched to any gene: 9. Germline values: CDR1 SGHTA, CDR2 FQGNSA. CDR3 residues: CASSSHPGLVQETQYF. CDR3 sequence (DNA): TGTGCCAGCAGCTCCCATCCCGGACTAGTCCAAGAGACCCAGTACTTC. The full variable domain, its missing parts supplied by reference TRBV7-2 and TRBJ2-5, is GAGVSQSPSNKVTEKGKDVELRCDPISGHTALYWYRQSLGQGLEFLIYFQGNSAPDKSGLPSDRFSAERTGGSVSTLTIQRTQQEDSAVYLCASSSHPGLVQETQYFGPGTRLLVL.

The table lists this clonotype with many counts. The V call is TRBV7-2, the J call TRBJ2-4; 8 bases line up with TRBD2. Germline V gene data show CDR1 as SGHTA and CDR2 as FQGNSA. CDR3 size: 17 residues. With V trimmed by 2 bases and J by 6 bases, 12 bases remained unmatched. CDR3 sequence: CASSLTGLAAWGNIQYF. As DNA, the CDR3 is TGTGCCAGCAGCTTAACTGGACTAGCAGCCTGGGGAAACATTCAGTACTTC.

The table lists this clonotype with a few counts. The rearrangement links TRBV7-2 to TRBJ2-5; maybe TRBD1 (6 bases). The CDR3 length is 14 residues. The V gene's germline CDR1 is SGHTA and CDR2 FQGNSA. V was trimmed by 5 bases and J by 7 bases, leaving 17 bases between them. The CDR3 is CASSLHRDEGTQYF. The CDR3 DNA sequence: TGTGCCAGCAGCCTTCACAGGGACGAAGGGACCCAGTACTTC. Full variable domain (rest looked up from reference TRBV7-2 and TRBJ2-5): GAGVSQSPSNKVTEKGKDVELRCDPISGHTALYWYRQSLGQGLEFLIYFQGNSAPDKSGLPSDRFSAERTGGSVSTLTIQRTQQEDSAVYLCASSLHRDEGTQYFGPGTRLLVL.

This chain connects TRBV20-1 to TRBJ1-2, with 8 bases that match TRBD1. There are 14 residues in the CDR3. The V gene end was trimmed by 5 bases and the J gene end by 6 bases; junction bases not matched to a gene: 11. The germline gives CDR1 DFQATT, CDR2 SNEGSKA (reference sequence). CDR3 residues: CSAGTGGFWDGYTF. The CDR3 nucleotides are TGCAGTGCTGGAACAGGGGGATTTTGGGATGGCTACACCTTC.

The CDR3 nucleotides read TGTGCCACCAGTGATACCGTTACAAGCTCCTACAATGAGCAGTTCTTC. It codes for CATSDTVTSSYNEQFF. The rearrangement links TRBV24-1 to TRBJ2-1; D not resolved. V lost 3 bases to trimming and J lost 0 bases, with 11 bases between them. From germline, CDR1 is KGHDR and CDR2 SFDVKD. The CDR3 contains 16 residues.

The V and J genes are TRBV24-1 and TRBJ2-1, with TRBD2 identical over 13 bases. V lost 5 bases, J lost 4 bases, and 7 bases stayed unmatched. This CDR3 spans 17 amino acids. CDR1 is KGHDR, CDR2 SFDVKD, per germline. CDR3 sequence (DNA): TGTGCCACCAGTGTTTCACTAGCGGGGGGGGATTACAATGAGCAGTTCTTC. It yields the protein CATSVSLAGGDYNEQFF.

In its sample, this clonotype was seen once. The chain combines TRBV5-1 with TRBJ2-5, with 11 bases matching TRBD2. V was clipped by 7 bases and J by 3 bases; unmatched bases: 11. CDR1 is SGHRS and CDR2 is YFSETQ in the germline V gene. The CDR3 has 16 residues. The CDR3 protein is CASGKLLAGVKETQYF. The CDR3 region has the DNA TGCGCCAGCGGAAAATTACTAGCGGGGGTGAAAGAGACCCAGTACTTC.

V and J are TRBV7-9 and TRBJ2-3; TRBD2 agrees at 11 bases. The V gene end was trimmed by 5 bases and the J gene end by 2 bases; junction bases not matched to a gene: 15. The CDR3 has 19 residues. CDR1 and CDR2 from the germline V gene are SEHNR and FQNEAQ (reference sequence). CDR3 DNA: TGTGCCAGCAGCCCCACACCCGTTAGCGGGGGGGCCCCCACAGATACGCAGTATTTT. It encodes CASSPTPVSGGAPTDTQYF.

The CDR3 is CASSFTPRARYEQYF. As DNA, the CDR3 is TGTGCCAGCAGCTTCACCCCGCGAGCGCGCTACGAGCAGTACTTC. This rearrangement joins TRBV7-8 to TRBJ2-7; no clear D. The CDR3 is made up of 15 amino acids. CDR1 is SGHVS, CDR2 FQNEAQ, per germline. V dropped 3 bases and J dropped 3 bases, with 15 bases sitting between them.

This clonotype turned up a few times. The chain is built from TRBV27 and TRBJ2-1; TRBD1 matches at 7 bases. This CDR3 comprises 13 residues. Germline-derived CDR1 and CDR2 are MNHEY and SMNVEV (reference sequence). Trimming cost V 4 bases and J 8 bases; bases outside gene matches: 5. The CDR3 loop reads CASSYTGADEQFF. As DNA, the CDR3 is TGTGCCAGCAGTTATACAGGGGCCGATGAGCAGTTCTTC.

The DNA of the CDR3 is TGTGCCAGCAGCCCCCGGGTCAGTCCAACTAATGAAAAACTGTTTTTT. Protein product: CASSPRVSPTNEKLFF. The chain is built from TRBV7-8 and TRBJ1-4, with no clear D. CDR1 is SGHVS, CDR2 FQNEAQ, per germline. The CDR3 runs 16 residues. V was pared by 5 bases and J by 0 bases, with 13 bases between.

The V gene is TRBV12-3 or TRBV12-4, the J gene TRBJ1-2; D is perhaps TRBD1 (6 bases). The CDR3 has 16 residues. V was trimmed by 1 base and J by 4 bases, leaving 16 bases between them. The CDR3 region is CASSLGSPTGTYGYTF. Here the CDR3 DNA reads TGTGCCAGCAGTTTAGGCTCCCCTACAGGGACCTATGGCTACACCTTC.

This clonotype was counted a few times. This chain joins TRBV7-2 and TRBJ1-2; possible D gene TRBD1, 5 bases. Trimming cost V 3 bases and J 2 bases, with 10 bases left between them. The CDR3 covers 14 residues. Germline V gene lookup returns CDR1 SGHTA and CDR2 FQGNSA. DNA for the CDR3: TGTGCCAGCAGCTTCCCAGGGAGAAACTATGGCTACACCTTC. It is translated as CASSFPGRNYGYTF.

This clonotype was detected a few times. Here the CDR3 DNA reads TGCAGTGCTAGGTTGTCAAATTTTGAGACCCAGTACTTC. It encodes CSARLSNFETQYF. This chain uses TRBV20-1 with TRBJ2-5; D remains ambiguous. V dropped 3 bases and J dropped 5 bases, with 13 bases sitting between them. The CDR3 has 13 amino acids. Per germline, CDR1 DFQATT and CDR2 SNEGSKA (reference sequence).

The chain recombines TRBV5-1 with TRBJ2-7, with 14 bases fitting TRBD2. The germline gives CDR1 SGHRS, CDR2 YFSETQ. This CDR3 contains 14 residues. After removal of 3 bases from V and 11 bases from J, the junction contained 7 bases not matched to a gene. The CDR3 region has the DNA TGCGCCAGCAGCTCCGGGACTAGCGGGGGCTCTGAGTACTTC. Amino acid sequence: CASSSGTSGGSEYF.

This clonotype was recorded once. V usage is TRBV4-3 and J usage is TRBJ2-1; 11 bases line up with TRBD2. The CDR3 contains 19 residues. Trimming took 0 bases from V and 0 from J; bases not matched to a gene: 7. CDR1 LGHNA and CDR2 YSLEER come from the germline V gene. The CDR3 region is CASSQDPPSGGSSYNEQFF. The DNA for the CDR3 is TGCGCCAGCAGCCAAGATCCCCCTAGCGGGGGGAGCTCCTACAATGAGCAGTTCTTC.